A single sample gave rise to the 32 T cell receptor beta chains below, sequenced in a study of sequential checkpoint blockade in melanoma. Sequencing used immunoSEQ multiplex PCR; TCRdb keeps in-frame clones, though not all of them. The table includes about 6,100 clones, around three fifths detected once. Treatment here: randomized to nivolumab then ipilimumab (arm A) or the reverse (arm B). This specimen consisted of CD8+ T cells sorted from blood (inferred from file names), obtained from a patient given nivolumab and ipilimumab in sequence. These receptors all stem from a human donor with melanoma.

CDR3 amino acids: CASSYLTGNTEAFF. The CDR3 nucleotides read TGTGCCAGCAGTTACTTGACAGGGAACACTGAAGCTTTCTTT. The chain is built from TRBV6-5 and TRBJ1-1, with D perhaps matching TRBD1 (6 bases). Trimming pared 1 base from V and 1 base from J, leaving 7 bases between. Per the germline V gene, CDR1 is MNHEY and CDR2 is SVGAGI. The CDR3 extends over 14 amino acids.

This clone was found once. This rearrangement joins TRBV6-6 to TRBJ2-2, with 13 bases aligning to TRBD2. There are 16 residues in the CDR3. With V trimmed by 10 bases and J by 5 bases, 10 bases remained unmatched. The germline CDR1 and CDR2 sequences are MNHNY and SVGAGI (reference sequence). CDR3 loop: CATMGTSGDATGELFF. The DNA for the CDR3 is TGTGCCACTATGGGGACTAGCGGGGATGCGACCGGGGAGCTGTTTTTT.

This clone was detected a few times. The J gene is TRBJ2-3, the V gene TRBV7-3; a weak D match, TRBD1 (6 bases). The length of the CDR3 is 15 residues. Germline V gene lookup returns CDR1 SGHTA and CDR2 FQGTGA. V was shortened by 5 bases and J by 4 bases, with 16 bases between the two germline ends. The DNA of the CDR3 is TGTGCCAGCAGCCCCACGGACAGTCCCGCAGATACGCAGTATTTT. The encoded protein is CASSPTDSPADTQYF.

As DNA, the CDR3 is TGTGCCAGCAGCTCCCGGGACAGGGAAGTCACCGGGGAGCTGTTTTTT. This translates into CASSSRDREVTGELFF. The chain combines TRBV7-9 with TRBJ2-2; 9 bases match TRBD1. J lost 4 bases, V lost 4 bases, and 7 bases had no gene match. CDR3 length equals 16 residues. Per the germline V gene, CDR1 is SEHNR and CDR2 is FQNEAQ (reference sequence).

The genes are TRBV6-6 and TRBJ2-5; 7 positions match TRBD1. In germline, CDR1 is MNHNY, CDR2 SVGAGI (reference sequence). The V segment lost 8 bases and the J segment 5 bases; nucleotides outside the gene matches: 8. This CDR3 is built from 13 residues. In DNA, the CDR3 is TGTGCCAGCGGGACAGTCATGTGGGAGACCCAGTACTTC. Its protein product is CASGTVMWETQYF.

This clone qualifies as large. The chain recombines TRBV10-1 with TRBJ2-1, with 15 bases fitting TRBD2. CDR1 and CDR2 from the germline V gene are WNHNN and SYGVQD (reference sequence). Trimming at V came to 3 bases and at J to 8 bases, leaving 5 bases not matched to a gene. There are 16 residues in the CDR3. The CDR3, as DNA: TGCGCCAGCAGTGAAGGGACTAGCGGGAGGAGCGATGAGCAGTTCTTC. This gives the protein CASSEGTSGRSDEQFF.

This clone has more than one count but fewer than ten. The chain uses TRBV20-1 and TRBJ2-1; no firm D call. This CDR3 comprises 11 residues. CDR1 is DFQATT and CDR2 is SNEGSKA in the germline V gene (reference sequence). V lost 4 bases and J 9 bases, leaving 10 bases between the germline ends. The CDR3 loop is CSATSIVEQFF. The CDR3 region has the DNA TGCAGTGCTACTTCTATAGTTGAGCAGTTCTTC.

This clone was counted a few times. The rearrangement joins TRBV9 to TRBJ2-3, with D uncertain. Germline CDR1 SGDLS, CDR2 YYNGEE. The CDR3 contains 15 residues. With 0 bases removed from V and 0 bases from J, the gap between germline ends came to 8 bases. CDR3 sequence reads: CASSVGVSSTDTQYF. The CDR3 DNA follows: TGTGCCAGCAGCGTAGGCGTCTCTAGCACAGATACGCAGTATTTT.

In this sample, this clone is medium-sized. The chain couples TRBV19 to TRBJ2-1; perhaps TRBD1 as D (6 bases). The CDR3 totals 16 residues. The V gene's germline CDR1 is LNHDA and CDR2 SQIVND (reference sequence). V lost 3 bases, J lost 1 base, and 13 bases lay in between. CDR3 loop: CASSIVGAPSYNEQFF. The CDR3 DNA sequence: TGTGCCAGTAGTATCGTGGGGGCCCCGTCCTACAATGAGCAGTTCTTC.

The V gene is TRBV7-6, the J gene TRBJ2-5, with TRBD2 identical over 15 bases. V dropped 4 bases and J dropped 4; count of bases not matched to a gene: 7. This CDR3 region has 17 residues. Germline CDR1 SGHVS, CDR2 FNYEAQ. This chain's CDR3 is CASSSWTSGRGRETQYF. CDR3 bases: TGTGCCAGCAGCTCATGGACTAGCGGGAGGGGGAGAGAGACCCAGTACTTC.

The chain is built from TRBV29-1 and TRBJ2-1, with 10 bases that match TRBD2. V was clipped by 3 bases and J by 0 bases; unmatched bases: 2. CDR1 and CDR2 from the germline V gene are SQVTM and ANQGSEA. The CDR3 spans 15 residues. CDR3 in amino acids: CSVDSGRSSYNEQFF. CDR3 nucleotides: TGCAGCGTTGATAGCGGGAGGAGCTCCTACAATGAGCAGTTCTTC.

The chain recombines TRBV9 with TRBJ2-1; TRBD2 aligns across 8 bases. The CDR3 extends over 15 amino acids. The V segment lost 4 bases and the J segment 6 bases; nucleotides outside the gene matches: 9. Germline V gene sequence: CDR1 SGDLS, CDR2 YYNGEE. CDR3 bases: TGTGCCAGCAGCTATAGCGGGAAGAACGCCAATGAGCAGTTCTTC. Translated: CASSYSGKNANEQFF.

V usage is TRBV4-1 and J usage is TRBJ2-7, with TRBD2 identical over 9 bases. This CDR3 region has 15 residues. Trimming cost V 3 bases and J 0 bases; bases outside gene matches: 3. Germline V gives CDR1 MGHRA, CDR2 YSYEKL. CDR3 coding DNA: TGCGCCAGCAGCCAGGATAGCGGGAGCTCCTACGAGCAGTACTTC. It is translated as CASSQDSGSSYEQYF.

This clone was counted only a few times. CDR3 nucleotide sequence: TGTGCCAGCAGCAAGGGATTCCGGACAGGGAATTACGAGCAGTACTTC. Protein sequence: CASSKGFRTGNYEQYF. The chain links TRBV21-1 to TRBJ2-7; the DNA was not used to check the table's D call, TRBD1. TRBV21-1 is termed a pseudogene. This CDR3 region has 16 residues.

The chain couples TRBV2 to TRBJ2-5; tentative D call: TRBD1 (5 bases). With 3 bases removed from V and 4 bases from J, the gap between germline ends came to 12 bases. The CDR3 runs to 14 residues. The V gene's germline CDR1 is SNHLY and CDR2 FYNNEI. Here the CDR3 DNA reads TGTGCCAGCAGTGAGTTTCAGGGTGTAGAGACCCAGTACTTC. Translation gives CASSEFQGVETQYF.

The chain has TRBV16 and TRBJ2-1; D perhaps matches TRBD1 (6 bases). The ends were cut back, 3 bases at V and 7 bases at J, with 13 bases in the middle. CDR1 and CDR2 from the germline V gene are KGHSY and FQNENV. The CDR3 has 14 residues. The CDR3 nucleotides are TGTGCCAGCAGCCAGGGGGCTTTGGGGAATGAGCAGTTCTTC. Translated: CASSQGALGNEQFF. Variable domain in full (rest from reference TRBV16 and TRBJ2-1): GEEVAQTPKHLVRGEGQKAKLYCAPIKGHSYVFWYQQVLKNEFKFLISFQNENVFDETGMPKERFSAKCLPNSPCSLEIQATKLEDSAVYFCASSQGALGNEQFFGPGTRLTVL.

This clone rates as medium-sized. V is TRBV13 and J is TRBJ1-5, with D possibly matching TRBD1 (5 bases). Germline CDR1 PRHDT, CDR2 FYEKMQ (reference sequence). The CDR3 extends over 17 amino acids. Trimming removed 2 bases from V and 2 bases from J, with 16 bases in between. CDR3 in amino acids: CASSLSMGGLGNQPQHF. The CDR3 DNA reads TGTGCCAGCAGCTTATCCATGGGGGGATTAGGCAATCAGCCCCAGCATTTT.

This chain uses TRBV10-3 with TRBJ2-7, with D perhaps TRBD1 (5 bases). Germline-derived CDR1 and CDR2 are ENHRY and SYGVKD. Trimming shortened V by 3 bases and J by 3 bases, and 15 bases separated the two germline ends. This CDR3 spans 15 amino acids. The CDR3 protein is CAISDQGPNVYEQYF. CDR3 sequence (DNA): TGTGCCATCAGTGATCAGGGCCCTAATGTCTACGAGCAGTACTTC.

The chain recombines TRBV6-4 with TRBJ2-2, with 11 bases matching TRBD2. V was pared by 6 bases and J by 6 bases, with 9 bases of the junction left unmatched. The CDR3 sequence is 16 residues long. Per germline, CDR1 MRHNA and CDR2 SNTAGT. The DNA of the CDR3 is TGTGCCAGCAGCGAAATGGGACTAGCGGATCCCGGGGAGCTGTTTTTT. As protein: CASSEMGLADPGELFF.

The chain links TRBV7-9 to TRBJ2-1; 16 nucleotides line up with TRBD2. The germline V gene encodes CDR1 SEHNR and CDR2 FQNEAQ (reference sequence). The length of the CDR3 is 15 residues. The junction had 2 bases not matched to a gene; V was cut back by 4 bases and J by 8 bases. The CDR3 sequence is CASSSGLAGGYEQFF. For the CDR3, the DNA is TGTGCCAGCAGCTCGGGACTAGCGGGGGGGTATGAGCAGTTCTTC.

The V gene is TRBV9, the J gene TRBJ2-5, with 8 bases aligning to TRBD1. V shed 2 bases and J 2 bases; nucleotides not matched to a gene: 5. The germline CDR1 and CDR2 sequences are SGDLS and YYNGEE. The CDR3 extends over 15 amino acids. CDR3 DNA: TGTGCCAGCAGCGTGTGGACAGGGCCACAAGAGACCCAGTACTTC. Translated: CASSVWTGPQETQYF.

The chain links TRBV11-2 to TRBJ2-7; 10 bases match TRBD2. The junction had 13 bases not matched to a gene; V was cut back by 5 bases and J by 0 bases. This CDR3 has 18 amino acids. Germline lookup yields CDR1 SGHAT and CDR2 FQNNGV. This chain's CDR3 is CASSGLGSGGTSSYEQYF. For the CDR3, the DNA is TGTGCCAGCAGCGGCCTGGGTAGCGGGGGGACTAGCTCCTACGAGCAGTACTTC.

The chain is built from TRBV2 and TRBJ2-7, with 10 bases lining up with TRBD2. V shed 3 bases, J shed 2 bases, and the junction held 4 bases outside the gene matches. The CDR3 sequence is 15 residues long. Germline V gene sequence: CDR1 SNHLY, CDR2 FYNNEI. The CDR3, as DNA: TGTGCCAGCAGTGACCCAAGCGGGAGGGCCTACGAGCAGTACTTC. Residues: CASSDPSGRAYEQYF.

This chain links TRBV27 with TRBJ2-7; 7 bases are a match to TRBD2. CDR1 is MNHEY, CDR2 SMNVEV, per germline (reference sequence). The CDR3 sequence is 14 residues long. Trimming at V came to 6 bases and at J to 2 bases, leaving 7 bases not matched to a gene. CDR3 DNA sequence: TGTGCCAGCAGGGTACCGGGAGGAACCTACGAGCAGTACTTC. Protein sequence: CASRVPGGTYEQYF.

The chain combines TRBV10-1 with TRBJ2-1; 12 bases map to TRBD2. Germline V gives CDR1 WNHNN, CDR2 SYGVQD (reference sequence). Germline trimming cut 3 bases from V and 1 base from J; bases unmatched to any gene: 10. There are 19 residues in the CDR3. CDR3 region: CASSDPASGRDGSYNEQFF. CDR3 nucleotides: TGCGCCAGCAGTGATCCGGCTAGCGGGAGGGATGGGTCCTACAATGAGCAGTTCTTC.

The genes are TRBV27 and TRBJ2-3; D ambiguous. V dropped 1 base and J dropped 2 bases, with 10 bases sitting between them. CDR1 is MNHEY, CDR2 SMNVEV, per germline (reference sequence). The CDR3 totals 15 residues. The DNA of the CDR3 is TGTGCCAGCAGTTTATATGCGGCTAACACAGATACGCAGTATTTT. Protein: CASSLYAANTDTQYF.

The rearrangement uses TRBV4-2 and TRBJ2-3, with no clear D. Trimming removed 1 base at V and 6 bases at J, with 5 bases between. Germline lookup yields CDR1 LGHNA and CDR2 YNFKEQ. This CDR3 has 12 residues. The CDR3 DNA reads as TGTGCCAGCAGCCAAGGGCGGGATACGCAGTATTTT. Its translation: CASSQGRDTQYF.

This clone was seen just once. The genes are TRBV30 and TRBJ1-4; tentatively, D is TRBD1 (6 bases). Per the germline V gene, CDR1 is GTSNPN and CDR2 is SVGIG (reference sequence). The CDR3 covers 14 residues. Trimming removed 3 bases from V and 4 bases from J, with 12 bases in between. The CDR3 reads CAWSEGHLNEKLFF. In nucleotides, the CDR3 is TGTGCCTGGAGCGAGGGACATCTTAATGAAAAACTGTTTTTT.

The CDR3 DNA follows: TGTGCCAGCAGTTACGGAGAGCCACAGTACTTC. As protein: CASSYGEPQYF. The rearrangement uses TRBV6-6 and TRBJ2-5, with D hard to call. Trimming took 2 bases from V and 11 from J, leaving 9 bases between them. CDR3 size: 11 residues. Germline V gene lookup returns CDR1 MNHNY and CDR2 SVGAGI (reference sequence).

The chain carries TRBV19 and TRBJ2-5; TRBD1 matches 9 bases. The V and J ends lost 7 bases and 5 bases, in that order; junction bases with no gene match: 2. The CDR3 spans 12 residues. In germline, CDR1 is LNHDA, CDR2 SQIVND (reference sequence). Here the CDR3 DNA reads TGTGCCAGTACTGGACAGGGGGAGACCCAGTACTTC. Residues: CASTGQGETQYF.

This chain uses TRBV7-6 with TRBJ2-1; D is possibly TRBD1 (6 bases). The germline V and J ends were trimmed by 7 bases and 7 bases, with 14 bases remaining between them. Germline CDR1 and CDR2: SGHVS and FNYEAQ. This CDR3 has 13 amino acids. This CDR3 is CASKDSSSNEQFF. The CDR3 nucleotides read TGTGCCAGCAAGGACAGTTCATCTAATGAGCAGTTCTTC.

The rearrangement links TRBV5-6 to TRBJ2-7; D not resolved. This CDR3 spans 12 amino acids. Trimming pared 5 bases from V and 5 bases from J, leaving 11 bases between. Germline CDR1 reads SGHDT; CDR2 reads YYEEEE. This CDR3 reads CASSRLVDEQYF. CDR3 DNA: TGTGCCAGCAGTCGCTTAGTGGACGAGCAGTACTTC.